This T cell receptor (beta chain) came from a study of OX40 agonist ivuxolimab in advanced cancers. With regard to the full study: The costimulatory receptor OX40 (CD134) was targeted by ivuxolimab, a fully human IgG2 agonistic monoclonal antibody. Intravenous ivuxolimab was administered to patients every 2 weeks at six dose levels: 0.01, 0.1, 0.3, 1.5, 3 and 10 mg/kg. Of the roughly 52 dose-escalation patients, hepatocellular carcinoma was present in roughly 19, melanoma in approximately 15, renal cell carcinoma in 9 and head and neck cancer in 9. In the dose-escalation cohort, 82.7% of patients were male, and the mean age was approximately 60 years with a range of about 23 to 79. Prior anti-PD-1, anti-PD-L1 or anti-CTLA-4 therapy was permitted, and approximately 40% of dose-escalation patients had received checkpoint inhibitors. Partial responses occurred in three dose-escalation patients: two with cutaneous melanoma and one with hepatocellular carcinoma. Peripheral TCRbeta sequencing was intended to test whether TCR sequence diversity was altered and clonal T-cell expansion was caused by ivuxolimab. The paper describes the monotherapy dose-escalation part (N of about 47 patients) of the phase I trial of ivuxolimab.

Genomic DNA was isolated from the sorted cells so that the TCRbeta CDR3 region could be sequenced. The immunoSEQ Assay was used for sequencing of TCRbeta CDR3 regions. The source is immuneACCESS, and TCRdb retained only in-frame sequences with V and J called. Part of the clones is not carried over; for the studies checked, unresolved V genes explain less than half of this, and the remainder is unexplained. Present in this sample are about 36,000 clones, 70% to 80% of which were seen just once. 21% of the sample is in the top ten clones. In the case of this clone: This receptor's antigen is unknown. No per-base quality is available; no much larger clone lies one base away.

The trial excluded patients who had a history of autoimmune disease or were on systemic immunosuppression. Peripheral blood for TCR sequencing was collected from all dose cohorts at baseline, on cycle 4 day 1, and on cycle 7 day 1. The samples were drawn from a first-in-human, open-label, multicenter phase I dose-escalation trial of ivuxolimab. The trial enrolled adults with locally advanced or metastatic head and neck squamous cell, hepatocellular, melanoma or renal cell carcinoma. Before TCR sequencing, CD4+ and CD8+ T cells were separately sorted from peripheral blood. The CDR3 covers 16 residues, taking in both the cysteine and the phenylalanine. The read is trimmed to its CDR3 DNA, 48 bases read in frame from base 1. A distance of 20 bases separates the germline ends of V and J, which lose 5 bases and 4 bases respectively. For CDR1 and CDR2, the germline V gene (reference sequence) lists MNHEY and SMNVEV.

What the work shows at the level of the full study, not this receptor alone: In the 0.1-3.0 mg/kg groups, partial responders had among the lowest normalized peripheral clonal expansion, particularly in CD8+ T cells. Low levels of normalized T-cell clonal expansion were also seen in some nonresponding patients. The antigen specificity of the peripheral T cells that underwent clonal expansion was not determined. After ivuxolimab, CD8+ T cells had more expanded clones than CD4+ T cells on average. Clonal expansion of both CD4+ and CD8+ blood T cells was observed from baseline to week 6 at doses 0.1 to 3.0 mg/kg.

The sequencing here drew on CD4+ or CD8+ T cells sorted from blood, taken in a trial of the OX40 agonist ivuxolimab. Here the chain combines TRBV27 and TRBJ1-2, with the D gene call left open. The receptor was isolated from an adult with an advanced solid tumor such as melanoma, head and neck, liver or kidney cancer. CDR3 reads: CASSENALRGSYGYTF. The bases read TGTGCCAGCAGTGAGAATGCCCTACGGGGTAGCTATGGCTACACCTTC.